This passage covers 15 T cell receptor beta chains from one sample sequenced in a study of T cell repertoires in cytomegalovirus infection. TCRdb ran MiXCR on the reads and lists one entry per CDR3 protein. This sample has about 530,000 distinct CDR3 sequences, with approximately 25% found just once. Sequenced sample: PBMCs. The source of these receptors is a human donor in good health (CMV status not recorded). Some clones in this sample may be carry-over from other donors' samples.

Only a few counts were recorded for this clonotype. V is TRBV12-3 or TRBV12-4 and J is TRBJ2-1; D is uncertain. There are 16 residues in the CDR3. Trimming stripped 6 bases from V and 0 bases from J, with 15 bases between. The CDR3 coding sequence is TGTGCCAGCAGCCCCCTGGCGAGGCCCTCCTACAATGAGCAGTTCTTC. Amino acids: CASSPLARPSYNEQFF.

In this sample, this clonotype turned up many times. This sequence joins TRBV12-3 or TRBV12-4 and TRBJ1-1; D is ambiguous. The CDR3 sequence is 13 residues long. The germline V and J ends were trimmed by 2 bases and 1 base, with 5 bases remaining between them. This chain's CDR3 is CASSLMGNTEAFF. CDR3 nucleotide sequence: TGTGCCAGCAGTTTAATGGGGAACACTGAAGCTTTCTTT.

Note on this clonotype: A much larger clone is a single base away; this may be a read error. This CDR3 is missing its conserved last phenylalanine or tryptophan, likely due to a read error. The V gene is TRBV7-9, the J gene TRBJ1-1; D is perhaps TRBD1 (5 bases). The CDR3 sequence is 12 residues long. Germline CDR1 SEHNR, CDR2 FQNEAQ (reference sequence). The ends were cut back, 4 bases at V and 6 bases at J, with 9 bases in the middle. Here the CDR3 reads CASSYGTAEAFS. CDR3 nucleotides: TGTGCCAGCAGCTACGGGACCGCTGAAGCTTTCTCT.

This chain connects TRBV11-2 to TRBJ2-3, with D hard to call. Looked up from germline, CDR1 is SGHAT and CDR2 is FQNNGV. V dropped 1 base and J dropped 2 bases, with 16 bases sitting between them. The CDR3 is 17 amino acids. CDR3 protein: CASSLAVTAGYTDTQYF. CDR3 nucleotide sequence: TGTGCCAGCAGCTTAGCGGTGACGGCCGGTTACACAGATACGCAGTATTTT.

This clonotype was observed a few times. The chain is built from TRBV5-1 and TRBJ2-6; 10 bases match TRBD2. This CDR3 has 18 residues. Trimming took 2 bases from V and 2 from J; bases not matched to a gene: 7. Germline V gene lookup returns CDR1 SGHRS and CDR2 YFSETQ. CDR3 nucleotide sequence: TGCGCCAGCAGCTTAGGGCTAGCGGGAGTTGCTGGGGCCAACGTCCTGACTTTC. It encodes CASSLGLAGVAGANVLTF. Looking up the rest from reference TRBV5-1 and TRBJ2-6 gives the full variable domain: KAGVTQTPRYLIKTRGQQVTLSCSPISGHRSVSWYQQTPGQGLQFLFEYFSETQRNKGNFPGRFSGRQFSNSRSEMNVSTLELGDSALYLCASSLGLAGVAGANVLTFGAGSRLTVL.

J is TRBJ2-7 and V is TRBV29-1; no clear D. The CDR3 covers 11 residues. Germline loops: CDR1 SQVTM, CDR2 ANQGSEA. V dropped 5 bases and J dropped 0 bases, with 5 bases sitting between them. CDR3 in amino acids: CSVQVSYEQYF. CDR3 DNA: TGCAGCGTTCAAGTCTCCTACGAGCAGTACTTC.

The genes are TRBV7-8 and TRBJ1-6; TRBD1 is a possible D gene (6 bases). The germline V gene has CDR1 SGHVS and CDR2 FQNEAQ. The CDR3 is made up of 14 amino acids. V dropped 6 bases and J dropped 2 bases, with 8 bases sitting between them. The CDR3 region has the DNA TGTGCCAGCAGTAGACAGGCCTATAATTCACCCCTCCACTTT. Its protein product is CASSRQAYNSPLHF.

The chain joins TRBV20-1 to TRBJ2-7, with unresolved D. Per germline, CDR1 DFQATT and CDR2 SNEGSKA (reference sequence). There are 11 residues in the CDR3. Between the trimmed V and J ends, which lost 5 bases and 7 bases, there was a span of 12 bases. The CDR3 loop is CSAELGWEQYF. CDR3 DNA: TGCAGTGCTGAATTAGGATGGGAGCAGTACTTC.

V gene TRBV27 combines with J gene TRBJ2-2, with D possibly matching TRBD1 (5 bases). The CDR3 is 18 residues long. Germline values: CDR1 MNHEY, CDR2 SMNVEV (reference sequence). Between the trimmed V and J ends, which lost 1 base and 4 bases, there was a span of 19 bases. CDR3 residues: CASSLYSTARPGTGELFF. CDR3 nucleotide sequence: TGTGCCAGCAGTTTATACTCGACAGCCCGGCCAGGCACCGGGGAGCTGTTTTTT.

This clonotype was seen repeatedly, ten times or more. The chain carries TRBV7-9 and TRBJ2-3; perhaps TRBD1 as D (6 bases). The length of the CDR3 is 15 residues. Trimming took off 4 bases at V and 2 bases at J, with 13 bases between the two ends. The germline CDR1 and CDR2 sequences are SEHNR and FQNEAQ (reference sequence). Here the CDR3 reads CASSSWTAFTDTQYF. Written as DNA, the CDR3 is TGTGCCAGCAGCTCCTGGACAGCTTTCACAGATACGCAGTATTTT.

This CDR3 reads CASTPVGLETQYF. DNA for the CDR3: TGTGCCAGCACCCCAGTAGGCTTGGAGACCCAGTACTTC. This chain connects TRBV12-3 or TRBV12-4 to TRBJ2-5; D unclear. This CDR3 spans 13 amino acids. Trimming shortened V by 7 bases and J by 5 bases, and 14 bases separated the two germline ends.

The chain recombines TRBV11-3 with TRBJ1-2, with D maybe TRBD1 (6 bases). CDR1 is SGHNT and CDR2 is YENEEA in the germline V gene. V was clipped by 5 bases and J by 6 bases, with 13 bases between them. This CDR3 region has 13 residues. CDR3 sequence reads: CASSSGQKHGYTF. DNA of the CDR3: TGTGCCAGCAGCAGCGGACAGAAACATGGCTACACCTTC.

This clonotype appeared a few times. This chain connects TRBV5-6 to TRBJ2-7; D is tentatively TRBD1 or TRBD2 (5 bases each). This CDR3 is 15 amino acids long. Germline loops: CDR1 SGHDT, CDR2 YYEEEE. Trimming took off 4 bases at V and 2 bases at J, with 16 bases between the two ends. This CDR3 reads CASSPGPGPAYEQYF. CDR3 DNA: TGTGCCAGCAGCCCGGGACCCGGGCCCGCCTACGAGCAGTACTTC.

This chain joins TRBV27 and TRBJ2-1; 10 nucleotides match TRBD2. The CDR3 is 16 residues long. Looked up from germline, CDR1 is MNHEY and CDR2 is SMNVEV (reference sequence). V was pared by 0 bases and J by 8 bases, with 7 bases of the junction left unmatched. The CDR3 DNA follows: TGTGCCAGCAGTTTATCCGTGACTAGCGGGTTTGATGAGCAGTTCTTC. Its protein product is CASSLSVTSGFDEQFF.

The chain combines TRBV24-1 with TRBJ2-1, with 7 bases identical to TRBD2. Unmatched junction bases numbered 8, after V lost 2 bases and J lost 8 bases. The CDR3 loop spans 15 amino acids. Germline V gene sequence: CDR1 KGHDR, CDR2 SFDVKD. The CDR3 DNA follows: TGTGCCACCAGTGATTCCCGCGGGAGCGTTTATGAGCAGTTCTTC. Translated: CATSDSRGSVYEQFF.